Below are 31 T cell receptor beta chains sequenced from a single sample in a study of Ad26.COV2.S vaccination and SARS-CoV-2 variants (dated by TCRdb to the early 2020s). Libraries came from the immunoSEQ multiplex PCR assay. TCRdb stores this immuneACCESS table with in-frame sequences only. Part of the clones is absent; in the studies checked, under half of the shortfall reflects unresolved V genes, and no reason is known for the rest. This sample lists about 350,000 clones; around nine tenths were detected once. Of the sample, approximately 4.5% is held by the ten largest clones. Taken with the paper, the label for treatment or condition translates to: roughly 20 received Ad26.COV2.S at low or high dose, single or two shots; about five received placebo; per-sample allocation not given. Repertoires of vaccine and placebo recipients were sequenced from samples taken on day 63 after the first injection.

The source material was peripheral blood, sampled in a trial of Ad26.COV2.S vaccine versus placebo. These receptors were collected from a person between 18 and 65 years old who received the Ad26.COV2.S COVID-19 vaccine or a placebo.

In DNA form, the CDR3 reads TGTGCCAGCAGCCAACGGCTAGCGGGGGGATACAATGAGCAGTTCTTC. Translating gives CASSQRLAGGYNEQFF. The rearrangement joins TRBV3-1 (or the pseudogene TRBV3-2) to TRBJ2-1; 11 positions agree with TRBD2. Looked up from germline, CDR1 is LGHDT and CDR2 is YNNKEL (reference sequence). Losses at the gene ends were 2 bases for V and 4 bases for J; bases not matched to a gene: 4. The CDR3 loop spans 16 amino acids.

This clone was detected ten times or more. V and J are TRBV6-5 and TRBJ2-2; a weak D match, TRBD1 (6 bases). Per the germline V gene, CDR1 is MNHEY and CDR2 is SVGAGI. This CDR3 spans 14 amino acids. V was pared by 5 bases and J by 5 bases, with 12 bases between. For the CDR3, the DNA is TGTGCCAGCAGTCCAGGGGTGGGGACCGGGGAGCTGTTTTTT. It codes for CASSPGVGTGELFF.

CDR3 in amino acids: CSAPNYGYTF. CDR3 nucleotide sequence: TGCAGTGCCCCTAACTATGGCTACACCTTC. The chain has TRBV20-1 and TRBJ1-2, with unresolved D. This CDR3 has 10 amino acids. From germline, CDR1 is DFQATT and CDR2 SNEGSKA (reference sequence). Trimming shortened V by 6 bases and J by 0 bases, and 2 bases separated the two germline ends.

In nucleotides, the CDR3 is TGTGCCAGCAGCCAAGGCGGGGCGCGGAGCACCGGGGAGCTGTTTTTT. It yields the protein CASSQGGARSTGELFF. The gene calls are TRBV3-1 (or the pseudogene TRBV3-2) and TRBJ2-2, with a possible D match to TRBD2 (6 bases). CDR3 length equals 16 residues. The germline V gene encodes CDR1 LGHDT and CDR2 YNNKEL (reference sequence). Trimming removed 1 base from V and 4 bases from J, with 13 bases in between.

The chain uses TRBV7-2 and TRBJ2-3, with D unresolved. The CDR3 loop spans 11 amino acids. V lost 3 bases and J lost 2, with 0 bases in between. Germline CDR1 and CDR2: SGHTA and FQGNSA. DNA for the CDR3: TGTGCCAGCAGCTTCACAGATACGCAGTATTTT. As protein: CASSFTDTQYF.

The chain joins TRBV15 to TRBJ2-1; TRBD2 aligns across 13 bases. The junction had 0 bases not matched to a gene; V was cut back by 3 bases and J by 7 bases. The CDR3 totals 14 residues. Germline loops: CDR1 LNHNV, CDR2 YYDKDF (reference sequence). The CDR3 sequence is CATSRTSGRNEQFF. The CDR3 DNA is TGTGCCACCAGCAGGACTAGCGGGAGGAATGAGCAGTTCTTC.

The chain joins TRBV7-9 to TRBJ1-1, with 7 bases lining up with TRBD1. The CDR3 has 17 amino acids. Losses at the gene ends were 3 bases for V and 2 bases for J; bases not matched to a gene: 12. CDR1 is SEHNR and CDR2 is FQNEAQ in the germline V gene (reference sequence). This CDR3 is CASSFEQGNVPNTEAFF. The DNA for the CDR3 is TGTGCCAGCAGCTTTGAACAGGGGAACGTACCTAACACTGAAGCTTTCTTT.

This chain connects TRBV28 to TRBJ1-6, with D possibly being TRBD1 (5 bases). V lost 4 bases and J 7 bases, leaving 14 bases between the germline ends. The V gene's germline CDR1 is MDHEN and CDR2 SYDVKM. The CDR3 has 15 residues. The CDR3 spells CASSSPTVKNSPLHF. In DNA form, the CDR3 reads TGTGCCAGCAGTTCCCCGACAGTTAAGAATTCACCCCTCCACTTT.

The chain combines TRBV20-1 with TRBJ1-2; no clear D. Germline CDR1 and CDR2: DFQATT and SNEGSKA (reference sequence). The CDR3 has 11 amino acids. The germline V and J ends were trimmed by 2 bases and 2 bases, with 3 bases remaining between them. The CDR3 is CSARTNYGYTF. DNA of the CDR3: TGCAGTGCTAGAACCAACTATGGCTACACCTTC.

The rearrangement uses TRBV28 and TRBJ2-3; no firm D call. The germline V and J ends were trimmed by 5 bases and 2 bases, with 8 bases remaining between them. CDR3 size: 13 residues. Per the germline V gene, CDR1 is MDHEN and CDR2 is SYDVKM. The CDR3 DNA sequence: TGTGCCAGCAGTCCTGGGGACACAGATACGCAGTATTTT. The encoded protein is CASSPGDTDTQYF.

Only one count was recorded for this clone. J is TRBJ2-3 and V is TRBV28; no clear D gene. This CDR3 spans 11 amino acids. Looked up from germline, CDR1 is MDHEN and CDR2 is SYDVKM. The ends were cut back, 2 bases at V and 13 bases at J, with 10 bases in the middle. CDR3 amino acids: CASSLGRYKYF. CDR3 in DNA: TGTGCCAGCAGTTTAGGACGGTATAAGTATTTT.

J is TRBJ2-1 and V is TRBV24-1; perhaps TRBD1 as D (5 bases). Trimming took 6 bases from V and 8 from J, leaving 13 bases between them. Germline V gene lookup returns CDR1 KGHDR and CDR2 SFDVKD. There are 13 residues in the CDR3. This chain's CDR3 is CATSRAGNHEQFF. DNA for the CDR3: TGTGCCACCAGTAGGGCAGGGAATCATGAGCAGTTCTTC.

The CDR3 loop reads CASSLRQEGETQYF. CDR3 nucleotides: TGCGCCAGCAGCTTAAGGCAGGAGGGGGAGACCCAGTACTTC. The chain has TRBV5-1 and TRBJ2-5; TRBD2 might be the D (6 bases). V was shortened by 2 bases and J by 5 bases, with 13 bases between the two germline ends. The CDR3 consists of 14 residues. The V gene's germline CDR1 is SGHRS and CDR2 YFSETQ.

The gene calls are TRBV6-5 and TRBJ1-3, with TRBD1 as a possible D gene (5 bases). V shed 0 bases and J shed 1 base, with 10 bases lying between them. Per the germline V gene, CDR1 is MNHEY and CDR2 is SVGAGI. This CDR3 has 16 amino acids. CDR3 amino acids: CASSYSEGFSGNTIYF. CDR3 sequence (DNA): TGTGCCAGCAGTTACTCGGAGGGGTTTTCTGGAAACACCATATATTTT.

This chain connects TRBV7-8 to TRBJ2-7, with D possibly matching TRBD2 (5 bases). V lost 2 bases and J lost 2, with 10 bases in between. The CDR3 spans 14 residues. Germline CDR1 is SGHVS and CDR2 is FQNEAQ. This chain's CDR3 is CASSLRHGAYEQYF. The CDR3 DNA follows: TGTGCCAGCAGCTTACGGCACGGGGCCTACGAGCAGTACTTC.

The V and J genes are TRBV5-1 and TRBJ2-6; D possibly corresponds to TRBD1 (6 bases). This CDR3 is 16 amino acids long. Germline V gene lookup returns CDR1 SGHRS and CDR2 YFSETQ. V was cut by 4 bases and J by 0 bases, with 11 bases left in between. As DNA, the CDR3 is TGCGCCAGCAGCGTGACAGGTAGCTCTGGGGCCAACGTCCTGACTTTC. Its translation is CASSVTGSSGANVLTF.

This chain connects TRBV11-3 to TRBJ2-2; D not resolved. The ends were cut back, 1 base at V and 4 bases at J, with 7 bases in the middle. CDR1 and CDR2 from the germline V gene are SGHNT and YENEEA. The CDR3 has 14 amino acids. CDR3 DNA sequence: TGTGCCAGCAGCTTAGTGGGCGGCACCGGGGAGCTGTTTTTT. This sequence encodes CASSLVGGTGELFF. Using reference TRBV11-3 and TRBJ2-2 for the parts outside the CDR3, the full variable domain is EAGVVQSPRYKIIEKKQPVAFWCNPISGHNTLYWYLQNLGQGPELLIRYENEEAVDDSQLPKDRFSAERLKGVDSTLKIQPAELGDSAVYLCASSLVGGTGELFFGEGSRLTVL.

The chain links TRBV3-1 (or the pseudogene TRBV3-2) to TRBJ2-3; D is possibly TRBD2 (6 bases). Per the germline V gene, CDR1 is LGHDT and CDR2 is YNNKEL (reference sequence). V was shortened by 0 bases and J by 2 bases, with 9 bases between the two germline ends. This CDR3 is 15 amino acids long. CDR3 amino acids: CASSQEGGATDTQYF. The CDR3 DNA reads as TGTGCCAGCAGCCAAGAGGGCGGGGCCACAGATACGCAGTATTTT.

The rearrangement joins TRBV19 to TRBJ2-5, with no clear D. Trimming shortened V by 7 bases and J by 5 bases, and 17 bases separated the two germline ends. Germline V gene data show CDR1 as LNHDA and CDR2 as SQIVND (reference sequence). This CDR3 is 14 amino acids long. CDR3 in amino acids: CASMKGPASETQYF. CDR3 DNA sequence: TGTGCCAGTATGAAGGGCCCCGCGAGTGAGACCCAGTACTTC.

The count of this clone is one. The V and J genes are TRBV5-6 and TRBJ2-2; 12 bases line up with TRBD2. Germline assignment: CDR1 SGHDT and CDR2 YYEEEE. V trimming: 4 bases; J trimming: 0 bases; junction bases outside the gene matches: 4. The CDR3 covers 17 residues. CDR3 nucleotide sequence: TGTGCCAGCAGCCGAAGGACTAGCGGGACGAACACCGGGGAGCTGTTTTTT. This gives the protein CASSRRTSGTNTGELFF.

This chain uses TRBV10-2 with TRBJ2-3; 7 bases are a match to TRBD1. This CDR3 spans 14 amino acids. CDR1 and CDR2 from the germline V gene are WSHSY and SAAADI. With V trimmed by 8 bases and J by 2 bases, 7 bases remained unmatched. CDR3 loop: CASGTGAPTDTQYF. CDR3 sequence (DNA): TGCGCCAGCGGAACAGGGGCCCCCACAGATACGCAGTATTTT.

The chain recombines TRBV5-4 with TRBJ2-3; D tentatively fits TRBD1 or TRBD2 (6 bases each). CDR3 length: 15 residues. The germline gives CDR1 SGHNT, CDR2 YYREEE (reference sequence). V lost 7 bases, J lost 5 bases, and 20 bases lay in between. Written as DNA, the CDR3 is TGTGCCAGCGGACTACAGGGTGAGGTTGGAGATACGCAGTATTTT. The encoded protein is CASGLQGEVGDTQYF.

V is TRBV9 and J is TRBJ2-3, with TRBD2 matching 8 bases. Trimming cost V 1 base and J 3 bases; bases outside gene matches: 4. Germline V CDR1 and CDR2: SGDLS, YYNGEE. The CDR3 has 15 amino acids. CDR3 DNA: TGTGCCAGCAGCGTAAGTGCGGGAGGAACAGATACGCAGTATTTT. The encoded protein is CASSVSAGGTDTQYF. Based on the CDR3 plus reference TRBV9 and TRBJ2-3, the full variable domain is DSGVTQTPKHLITATGQRVTLRCSPRSGDLSVYWYQQSLDQGLQFLIQYYNGEERAKGNILERFSAQQFPDLHSELNLSSLELGDSALYFCASSVSAGGTDTQYFGPGTRLTVL.

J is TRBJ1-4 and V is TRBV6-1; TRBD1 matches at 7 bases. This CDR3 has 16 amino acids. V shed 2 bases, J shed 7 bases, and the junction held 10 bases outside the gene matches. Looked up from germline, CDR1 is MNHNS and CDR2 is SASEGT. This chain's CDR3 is CASSERRTGGGEKLFF. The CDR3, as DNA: TGTGCCAGCAGTGAAAGGCGGACAGGCGGGGGTGAAAAACTGTTTTTT.

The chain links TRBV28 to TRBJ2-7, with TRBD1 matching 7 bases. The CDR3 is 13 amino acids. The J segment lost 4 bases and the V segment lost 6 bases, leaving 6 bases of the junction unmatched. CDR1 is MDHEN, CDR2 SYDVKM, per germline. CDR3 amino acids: CASSAGTAYEQYF. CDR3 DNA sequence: TGTGCCAGCAGCGCTGGGACAGCATACGAGCAGTACTTC. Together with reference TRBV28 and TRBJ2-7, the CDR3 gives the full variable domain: DVKVTQSSRYLVKRTGEKVFLECVQDMDHENMFWYRQDPGLGLRLIYFSYDVKMKEKGDIPEGYSVSREKKERFSLILESASTNQTSMYLCASSAGTAYEQYFGPGTRLTVT.

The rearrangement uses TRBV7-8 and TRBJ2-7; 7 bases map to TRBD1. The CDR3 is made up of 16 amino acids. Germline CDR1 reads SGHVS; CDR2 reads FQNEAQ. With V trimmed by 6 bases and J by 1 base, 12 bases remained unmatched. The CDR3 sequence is CASSRKGAATSYEQYF. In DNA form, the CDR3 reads TGTGCCAGCAGTCGGAAGGGGGCGGCAACTTCCTACGAGCAGTACTTC.

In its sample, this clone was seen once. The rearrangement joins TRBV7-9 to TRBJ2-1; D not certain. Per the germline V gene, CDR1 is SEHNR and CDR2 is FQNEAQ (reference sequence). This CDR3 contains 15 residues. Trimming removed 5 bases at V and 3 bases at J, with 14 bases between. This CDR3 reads CASSPWIEYYNEQFF. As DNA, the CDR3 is TGTGCCAGCAGCCCCTGGATTGAATACTACAATGAGCAGTTCTTC.

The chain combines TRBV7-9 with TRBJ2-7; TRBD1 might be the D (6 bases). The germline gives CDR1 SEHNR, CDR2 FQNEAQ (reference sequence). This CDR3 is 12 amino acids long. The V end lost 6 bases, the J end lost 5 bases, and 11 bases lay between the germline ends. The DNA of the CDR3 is TGTGCCAGCAGGGAGACAGGAGACGAGCAGTACTTC. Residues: CASRETGDEQYF.

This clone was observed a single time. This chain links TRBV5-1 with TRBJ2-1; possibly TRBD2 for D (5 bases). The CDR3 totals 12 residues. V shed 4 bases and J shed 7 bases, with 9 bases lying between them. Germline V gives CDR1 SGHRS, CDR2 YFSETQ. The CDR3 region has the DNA TGCGCCAGCAGCCCGGGATTTAATGAGCAGTTCTTC. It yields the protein CASSPGFNEQFF.

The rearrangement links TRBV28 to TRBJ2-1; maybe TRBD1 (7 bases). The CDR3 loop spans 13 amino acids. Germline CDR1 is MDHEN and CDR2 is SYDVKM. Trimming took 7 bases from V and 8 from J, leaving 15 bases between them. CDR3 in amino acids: CASTRTGGHEQFF. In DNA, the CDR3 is TGTGCCAGCACCCGGACAGGAGGGCATGAGCAGTTCTTC.

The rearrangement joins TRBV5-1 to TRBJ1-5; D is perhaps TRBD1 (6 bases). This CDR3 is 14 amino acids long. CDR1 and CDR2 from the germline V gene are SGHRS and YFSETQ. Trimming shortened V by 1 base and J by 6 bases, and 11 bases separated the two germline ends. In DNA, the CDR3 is TGCGCCAGCAGCTTGCGGGGGGGCTCTCAGCCCCAGCATTTT. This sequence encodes CASSLRGGSQPQHF. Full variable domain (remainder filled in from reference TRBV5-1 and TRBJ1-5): KAGVTQTPRYLIKTRGQQVTLSCSPISGHRSVSWYQQTPGQGLQFLFEYFSETQRNKGNFPGRFSGRQFSNSRSEMNVSTLELGDSALYLCASSLRGGSQPQHFGDGTRLSIL.